The 9 T cell receptor beta chains below were found in one sample sequenced in a study of blood T cell repertoires in COVID-19 (dated by TCRdb to between 2020 and 2021). Receptor amplification or capture employed the immunoSEQ multiplex PCR assay. TCRdb provides this immuneACCESS table in a form limited to in-frame rearrangements. Some clones are lacking; in checked studies, under half of them reflect an unresolved V gene, and why the rest are absent is not known. The sample includes tens of thousands of clones, with 82% observed a single time. The top ten clonotypes cover more than 8% of the sample. Sequenced material: peripheral blood. The receptor set was obtained from a woman aged 80 or over with acute or convalescent COVID-19.

The chain links TRBV11-3 to TRBJ2-5; TRBD1 matches 7 bases. The CDR3 length is 15 residues. Germline V gene sequence: CDR1 SGHNT, CDR2 YENEEA. Trimming at V came to 1 base and at J to 2 bases, leaving 4 bases not matched to a gene. DNA of the CDR3: TGTGCCAGCAGCTTAGGGCAGGGGGATCAAGAGACCCAGTACTTC. Translating gives CASSLGQGDQETQYF. Full variable domain (outside the CDR3, taken from reference TRBV11-3 and TRBJ2-5): EAGVVQSPRYKIIEKKQPVAFWCNPISGHNTLYWYLQNLGQGPELLIRYENEEAVDDSQLPKDRFSAERLKGVDSTLKIQPAELGDSAVYLCASSLGQGDQETQYFGPGTRLLVL.

This clone was seen a handful of times. The rearrangement links TRBV28 to TRBJ2-2; 10 bases align to TRBD2. Germline V gene data show CDR1 as MDHEN and CDR2 as SYDVKM. J lost 3 bases, V lost 4 bases, and 5 bases had no gene match. This CDR3 comprises 16 residues. CDR3 protein: CASSSRAGGDTGELFF. The CDR3 DNA reads as TGTGCCAGCAGTTCCCGAGCGGGGGGGGACACCGGGGAGCTGTTTTTT.

The J gene is TRBJ2-1, the V gene TRBV5-4, with 13 positions matching TRBD2. Trimming cost V 4 bases and J 8 bases; bases outside gene matches: 6. Per germline, CDR1 SGHNT and CDR2 YYREEE (reference sequence). This CDR3 is 15 amino acids long. CDR3 in DNA: TGTGCCAGCAGCCCCGGACTAGCGGGGGCCCATGAGCAGTTCTTC. As protein: CASSPGLAGAHEQFF. The whole variable domain, filled in from reference TRBV5-4 and TRBJ2-1, reads ETGVTQSPTHLIKTRGQQVTLRCSSQSGHNTVSWYQQALGQGPQFIFQYYREEENGRGNFPPRFSGLQFPNYSSELNVNALELDDSALYLCASSPGLAGAHEQFFGPGTRLTVL.

The chain recombines TRBV28 with TRBJ1-1, with no clear D. The germline V and J ends were trimmed by 3 bases and 1 base, with 9 bases remaining between them. The CDR3 sequence is 14 residues long. The germline gives CDR1 MDHEN, CDR2 SYDVKM. This CDR3 is CASSLERRNTEAFF. In DNA, the CDR3 is TGTGCCAGCAGTTTGGAGCGCAGGAACACTGAAGCTTTCTTT.

The chain couples TRBV21-1 to TRBJ2-2; TRBD2 is taken as the D call from the table, unchecked against the DNA. TRBV21-1 counts as a pseudogene. The CDR3 extends over 17 amino acids. CDR3 in amino acids: CASSTSLASANTGELFF. DNA of the CDR3: TGTGCCAGCAGCACAAGCCTAGCCTCCGCGAACACCGGGGAGCTGTTTTTT.

V usage is TRBV2 and J usage is TRBJ1-5; TRBD1 aligns across 9 bases. The CDR3 is 16 amino acids. Trimming at V came to 6 bases and at J to 2 bases, leaving 8 bases not matched to a gene. Germline values: CDR1 SNHLY, CDR2 FYNNEI. CDR3 residues: CASRSHRGPGNQPQHF. In DNA form, the CDR3 reads TGTGCCAGCAGATCACACAGGGGGCCGGGCAATCAGCCCCAGCATTTT.

V usage is TRBV20-1 and J usage is TRBJ2-7; unclear D gene. With 3 bases removed from V and 2 bases from J, the gap between germline ends came to 5 bases. This CDR3 is built from 11 residues. Germline V gene data show CDR1 as DFQATT and CDR2 as SNEGSKA (reference sequence). The CDR3 reads CSASGAYEQYF. The CDR3, as DNA: TGCAGTGCTAGCGGTGCCTACGAGCAGTACTTC.

V and J are TRBV28 and TRBJ2-2; 7 bases align to TRBD1. V dropped 5 bases and J dropped 13; count of bases not matched to a gene: 13. The length of the CDR3 is 14 residues. The V gene's germline CDR1 is MDHEN and CDR2 SYDVKM. CDR3 amino acids: CASSLTGAYRGLFF. CDR3 sequence (DNA): TGTGCCAGCAGTCTCACAGGGGCCTATCGGGGGCTGTTTTTT.

The chain links TRBV5-4 to TRBJ2-5; no reliable D call. This CDR3 contains 13 residues. Trimming stripped 0 bases from V and 5 bases from J, with 8 bases between. The V gene's germline CDR1 is SGHNT and CDR2 YYREEE (reference sequence). The CDR3 DNA reads as TGTGCCAGCAGCTTGGCATCTACGGAGACCCAGTACTTC. Translated, it gives CASSLASTETQYF.